A selection of T cell receptor beta chains follows, all from one sample in a study of Graves' ophthalmopathy and Graves' hyperthyroidism. TCRdb reprocessed the multiplex PCR reads via MiXCR and lists one record per CDR3 protein. The table has about 550,000 distinct CDR3 sequences, about 40% seen once. What was sequenced was peripheral blood or thyroid tissue (not recorded which). The receptors come from an adult man with Graves' hyperthyroidism. Each CDR3 is given with its conserved first and last residue. D genes are given only for firm matches. Expanded clones are given a class, and other clones once, few, many or no size at all.

cdr3_nt: TGTGCCACCAGTGATTCTATCGCACAGGGGGTCGAGACCCAGTACTTC; cdr3_aa: CATSDSIAQGVETQYF; j_call: TRBJ2-5; d_call: TRBD1; v_call: TRBV24-1; clone_size: many
cdr3_nt: TGTGCCAGCAGCTTAAGCCGCGAGCAGTACTTC; cdr3_aa: CASSLSREQYF; j_call: TRBJ2-7; d_call: -; v_call: TRBV7-2; clone_size: many
cdr3_nt: TGCAGTGCTGACAGGGGGGGGTTCGGGGAGCTGTTTTTT; cdr3_aa: CSADRGGFGELFF; j_call: TRBJ2-2; d_call: TRBD1; v_call: TRBV20-1; clone_size: -
cdr3_nt: TGTGCCAGCAGCCAAGACCTTCAGGGTTGGCAAGAGACCCAGTACTTC; cdr3_aa: CASSQDLQGWQETQYF; j_call: TRBJ2-5; d_call: -; v_call: TRBV3-1; clone_size: few
cdr3_nt: TGTGCCAGTACCTCCCATGACAGGGGTCATAGCAATCAGCCCCAGCATTTT; cdr3_aa: CASTSHDRGHSNQPQHF; j_call: TRBJ1-5; d_call: TRBD1; v_call: TRBV19; clone_size: many
cdr3_nt: TGCGCCAGCAGCCAATTAGCGGGAGAGCCCTCCTACGAGCAGTACTTC; cdr3_aa: CASSQLAGEPSYEQYF; j_call: TRBJ2-7; d_call: TRBD2; v_call: TRBV4-1; clone_size: -
cdr3_nt: TGCAGCGGTGGACCAAGCTCTGGAAACACCATATATTTT; cdr3_aa: CSGGPSSGNTIYF; j_call: TRBJ1-3; d_call: -; v_call: TRBV29-1; clone_size: many
cdr3_nt: TGCAGTGCTAGGGGGACAGGGTGGAACACTGAAGCTTTCTTT; cdr3_aa: CSARGTGWNTEAFF; j_call: TRBJ1-1; d_call: TRBD1; v_call: TRBV20-1; clone_size: -
cdr3_nt: TGTGCCATCTCGCTGAGGGGCCACATGGACACTGAAGCTTTCTTT; cdr3_aa: CAISLRGHMDTEAFF; j_call: TRBJ1-1; d_call: -; v_call: TRBV7-9; clone_size: -
cdr3_nt: TGTGCCAGCAGCCTATGGGGGTCCTACAATGAGCAGTTCTTC; cdr3_aa: CASSLWGSYNEQFF; j_call: TRBJ2-1; d_call: -; v_call: TRBV7-6; clone_size: -
cdr3_nt: TGTGCCAGCAGTGAAGCGGGACAGGGAATGGAGACCCAGTACTTC; cdr3_aa: CASSEAGQGMETQYF; j_call: TRBJ2-5; d_call: TRBD1; v_call: TRBV2; clone_size: -
cdr3_nt: TGTGCCTGGATGAGCTCCTACGAGCAGTACTTC; cdr3_aa: CAWMSSYEQYF; j_call: TRBJ2-7; d_call: -; v_call: TRBV30; clone_size: -
cdr3_nt: TGTGCCAGCAGTTACCGCGGGAGCTCCCAAGAGACCCAGTACTTC; cdr3_aa: CASSYRGSSQETQYF; j_call: TRBJ2-5; d_call: TRBD2; v_call: TRBV6-5; clone_size: few
cdr3_nt: TGTGCCAGCAGCGTAGCCACAGGGGGTACCCACGAGCAGTACTTC; cdr3_aa: CASSVATGGTHEQYF; j_call: TRBJ2-7; d_call: TRBD1; v_call: TRBV9; clone_size: many
cdr3_nt: TGTGCCAGCAGTTCCGGGACAGGGGCCGTATACGAGCAGTACTTC; cdr3_aa: CASSSGTGAVYEQYF; j_call: TRBJ2-7; d_call: TRBD1; v_call: TRBV6-5; clone_size: -
cdr3_nt: TGTGCCAGCAGTTTACACTCCCGGGACAGGACTCAAGAGACCCAGTACTTC; cdr3_aa: CASSLHSRDRTQETQYF; j_call: TRBJ2-5; d_call: TRBD1; v_call: TRBV7-9; clone_size: -